One and the same sample provided the 25 T cell receptor beta chains below, sequenced in a study of cytomegalovirus exposure and HLA in healthy donors. Generated by immunoSEQ multiplex PCR, the TCRdb table keeps only in-frame clones and is missing some. The sample has 250,000 to 300,000 clones, roughly 90% seen once. Sequencing was carried out using PBMCs. These TCRs come from a woman aged 18-29 years in good health and CMV-seronegative.

CDR3 DNA sequence: TGTGCCAGCACCCGCCGGACAGGGAACACTGAAGCTTTCTTT. This translates into CASTRRTGNTEAFF. The rearrangement links TRBV2 to TRBJ1-1, with 7 bases lining up with TRBD1. The junction had 6 bases not matched to a gene; V was cut back by 7 bases and J by 1 base. CDR1 SNHLY and CDR2 FYNNEI come from the germline V gene. CDR3 length equals 14 residues.

The V gene is TRBV28, the J gene TRBJ1-4; D remains unclear. The CDR3 spans 13 residues. Germline V lookup: CDR1 MDHEN, CDR2 SYDVKM. The ends were cut back, 8 bases at V and 4 bases at J, with 11 bases in the middle. DNA of the CDR3: TGTGCCAGCGGGAGAGGGATTAATGAAAAACTGTTTTTT. Translating gives CASGRGINEKLFF.

The J gene is TRBJ2-3, the V gene TRBV27; D gene unclear. V lost 5 bases, J lost 2 bases, and 8 bases lay in between. This CDR3 spans 13 amino acids. CDR1 and CDR2 from the germline V gene are MNHEY and SMNVEV (reference sequence). The CDR3 DNA reads as TGTGCCAGCAGTGGGCAGGTCACAGATACGCAGTATTTT. It translates to CASSGQVTDTQYF.

The J gene is TRBJ1-1, the V gene TRBV9; 8 bases are a match to TRBD1. The length of the CDR3 is 13 residues. Germline V gives CDR1 SGDLS, CDR2 YYNGEE. The J segment lost 3 bases and the V segment lost 4 bases, leaving 2 bases of the junction unmatched. CDR3 sequence (DNA): TGTGCCAGCAGCTTGACAGGGGACACTGAAGCTTTCTTT. This sequence encodes CASSLTGDTEAFF.

The chain employs TRBV27 and TRBJ2-1; D not resolved. The CDR3 consists of 14 residues. V dropped 2 bases and J dropped 8 bases, with 13 bases sitting between them. Germline assignment: CDR1 MNHEY and CDR2 SMNVEV (reference sequence). The CDR3 loop is CASSLTPAQDEQFF. Here the CDR3 DNA reads TGTGCCAGCAGTTTAACGCCGGCCCAGGATGAGCAGTTCTTC.

There are a few counts of this clone. The chain carries TRBV2 and TRBJ1-5, with TRBD1 as a possible D gene (6 bases). This CDR3 spans 13 amino acids. Germline CDR1 reads SNHLY; CDR2 reads FYNNEI. V lost 1 base and J lost 7, with 8 bases in between. The CDR3 loop reads CASSEGGPQPQHF. The CDR3 DNA follows: TGTGCCAGCAGTGAAGGGGGGCCACAGCCCCAGCATTTT.

The rearrangement links TRBV5-6 to TRBJ1-2, with a weak D call TRBD1 (6 bases). This CDR3 region has 16 residues. Trimming took 1 base from V and 6 from J, leaving 19 bases between them. Germline assignment: CDR1 SGHDT and CDR2 YYEEEE. CDR3 DNA sequence: TGTGCCAGCAGCTTGAAAATAAGGTCAGGGGTAGATGGCTACACCTTC. It encodes CASSLKIRSGVDGYTF.

The V call is TRBV28, the J call TRBJ2-7; TRBD1 agrees at 9 bases. The CDR3 loop spans 17 amino acids. Germline V lookup: CDR1 MDHEN, CDR2 SYDVKM. Trimming cost V 8 bases and J 6 bases; bases outside gene matches: 20. The CDR3 loop is CASSPARDRVKWREQYV. CDR3 in DNA: TGTGCCAGCTCACCAGCCCGGGACAGGGTGAAATGGCGCGAGCAGTACGTC.

The CDR3: CASSPRGGNTGELFF. The DNA of the CDR3 is TGTGCCAGCAGCCCCAGGGGCGGGAACACCGGGGAGCTGTTTTTT. The chain links TRBV5-4 to TRBJ2-2; D might be TRBD1 (6 bases). The V gene's germline CDR1 is SGHNT and CDR2 YYREEE (reference sequence). The CDR3 loop spans 15 amino acids. V dropped 4 bases and J dropped 1 base, with 11 bases sitting between them.

The chain links TRBV28 to TRBJ2-7, with D maybe TRBD2 (5 bases). Trimming took off 5 bases at V and 4 bases at J, with 18 bases between the two ends. Germline lookup yields CDR1 MDHEN and CDR2 SYDVKM. The CDR3 runs 15 residues. The CDR3 loop is CASSQISRGRYEQYV. CDR3 bases: TGTGCCAGCAGTCAAATTTCCCGGGGTAGGTACGAGCAGTACGTC.

This clone was found a few times. The chain is built from TRBV7-9 and TRBJ1-1; D is unresolved. The CDR3 has 13 amino acids. The V and J ends lost 5 bases and 14 bases respectively, with 21 bases between them. The germline V gene encodes CDR1 SEHNR and CDR2 FQNEAQ (reference sequence). In nucleotides, the CDR3 is TGTGCCAGCAGCCCAACCAGTGGCGATCAGGTGTTCTTT. Translated: CASSPTSGDQVFF.

The chain couples TRBV5-1 to TRBJ1-2; the D gene is possibly TRBD1 (6 bases). The CDR3 loop spans 15 amino acids. With 0 bases removed from V and 4 bases from J, the gap between germline ends came to 13 bases. Germline V gene data show CDR1 as SGHRS and CDR2 as YFSETQ. CDR3 sequence reads: CASSLGTADLYGYTF. The DNA of the CDR3 is TGCGCCAGCAGCTTGGGGACAGCCGACCTCTATGGCTACACCTTC.

This clone was observed once. This chain links TRBV19 with TRBJ2-5, with 8 bases aligning to TRBD2. The CDR3 has 13 residues. The germline CDR1 and CDR2 sequences are LNHDA and SQIVND (reference sequence). The J segment lost 5 bases and the V segment lost 5 bases, leaving 4 bases of the junction unmatched. The CDR3 loop is CASSRTSMETQYF. CDR3 bases: TGTGCCAGTAGTCGGACTAGCATGGAGACCCAGTACTTC.

On this clone itself: The junction shows a germline mismatch at one end, possibly a read error. This chain links TRBV7-7 with TRBJ2-5, with 8 bases that match TRBD1. CDR3 size: 14 residues. Germline V gene data show CDR1 as SSHAT and CDR2 as FNYEAQ (reference sequence). CDR3 DNA: TGTGCTAGCAGCTCCGGACAGGGCCAAGAGACCCAGTACTTC. It encodes CASSSGQGQETQYF.

The chain combines TRBV6-5 with TRBJ2-3, with 7 bases identical to TRBD1. CDR1 is MNHEY and CDR2 is SVGAGI in the germline V gene. Trimming cost V 8 bases and J 0 bases; bases outside gene matches: 5. CDR3 length: 14 residues. The CDR3 loop reads CASRLRGSTDTQYF. CDR3 coding DNA: TGTGCCAGCCGCCTCAGGGGGAGCACAGATACGCAGTATTTT.

The CDR3 region has the DNA TGTGCCAGCAGCTTAGCGCGTAGGCAGGCTAATCAGCCCCAGCATTTT. The encoded protein is CASSLARRQANQPQHF. The chain uses TRBV7-8 and TRBJ1-5, with D hard to call. The CDR3 has 16 amino acids. Trimming pared 0 bases from V and 4 bases from J, leaving 13 bases between. CDR1 is SGHVS, CDR2 FQNEAQ, per germline.

V and J are TRBV10-3 and TRBJ2-1; a weak D match, TRBD2 (6 bases). V was shortened by 0 bases and J by 4 bases, with 22 bases between the two germline ends. There are 19 residues in the CDR3. CDR1 is ENHRY and CDR2 is SYGVKD in the germline V gene. For the CDR3, the DNA is TGTGCCATCAGTGAGTCGCCCTTGAGGAGGGGTTTGAAATACAATGAGCAGTTCTTC. Translating gives CAISESPLRRGLKYNEQFF.

The chain carries TRBV19 and TRBJ1-6; possibly TRBD1 for D (6 bases). V dropped 4 bases and J dropped 8 bases, with 9 bases sitting between them. The CDR3 sequence is 13 residues long. Germline V gene lookup returns CDR1 LNHDA and CDR2 SQIVND (reference sequence). The CDR3 region is CASSKGDHSPLHF. The DNA for the CDR3 is TGTGCCAGTAGTAAGGGGGATCATTCACCCCTCCACTTT.

The chain carries TRBV6-4 and TRBJ1-1; D is possibly TRBD1 (6 bases). Trimming stripped 3 bases from V and 10 bases from J, with 21 bases between. Germline values: CDR1 MRHNA, CDR2 SNTAGT. The CDR3 contains 15 residues. The CDR3 DNA follows: TGTGCCAGCAGTGAAGGTGGGACAAGGTCCGAGAGAGCTTTCTTT. This translates into CASSEGGTRSERAFF.

The chain links TRBV11-3 to TRBJ2-3, with 11 nucleotides matching TRBD1. CDR1 SGHNT and CDR2 YENEEA come from the germline V gene. The V gene end was trimmed by 5 bases and the J gene end by 1 base; junction bases not matched to a gene: 5. This CDR3 has 16 residues. The CDR3 sequence is CASSIRTGGRTDTQYF. The CDR3, as DNA: TGTGCCAGCAGCATCAGGACAGGGGGCCGCACAGATACGCAGTATTTT.

This sequence joins TRBV9 and TRBJ2-3, with TRBD2 identical over 9 bases. The CDR3 is 19 residues long. CDR1 and CDR2 (germline): SGDLS, YYNGEE. V trimming: 0 bases; J trimming: 6 bases; junction bases outside the gene matches: 17. The CDR3 DNA is TGTGCCAGCAGCGTAGAGGATGGCGGGGGGGCCACCCGCTGGGATACGCAGTATTTT. It codes for CASSVEDGGGATRWDTQYF.

The CDR3 sequence: CSVDGGKETQYF. In nucleotides, the CDR3 is TGCAGCGTTGATGGAGGGAAAGAGACCCAGTACTTC. This chain links TRBV29-1 with TRBJ2-5, with a possible D match to TRBD2 (6 bases). V lost 3 bases, J lost 3 bases, and 8 bases lay in between. The CDR3 covers 12 residues. Germline V gives CDR1 SQVTM, CDR2 ANQGSEA. Drawing the rest from reference TRBV29-1 and TRBJ2-5, the complete variable domain is SAVISQKPSRDICQRGTSLTIQCQVDSQVTMMFWYRQQPGQSLTLIATANQGSEATYESGFVIDKFPISRPNLTFSTLTVSNMSPEDSSIYLCSVDGGKETQYFGPGTRLLVL.

CDR3 DNA: TGTGCTAGTGGTTTGACCTCAGGCGGGAATGAGCAGTTCTTC. Its protein is CASGLTSGGNEQFF. The chain uses TRBV12-5 and TRBJ2-1; TRBD2 might be the D (5 bases). CDR1 and CDR2 from the germline V gene are LGHNT and FRNRAP. The V end was cut by 2 bases, the J end by 7 bases, with 12 bases between. The CDR3 is 14 residues long.

CDR3 loop: CASSPGQINNSPLHF. CDR3 coding DNA: TGTGCCAGCTCACCAGGGCAGATCAATAATTCACCCCTCCACTTT. This chain joins TRBV18 and TRBJ1-6; D gene uncertain. V shed 2 bases and J shed 5 bases, with 10 bases lying between them. Germline lookup yields CDR1 KGHSH and CDR2 LQKENI. The CDR3 sequence is 15 residues long.

The gene calls are TRBV7-2 and TRBJ2-7, with a possible D match to TRBD2 (7 bases). This CDR3 spans 15 amino acids. Trimming stripped 5 bases from V and 2 bases from J, with 16 bases between. Germline V gene data show CDR1 as SGHTA and CDR2 as FQGNSA. For the CDR3, the DNA is TGTGCCAGCAGCCCGAGCCGGGGGGCGGCCTACGAGCAGTACTTC. Translating gives CASSPSRGAAYEQYF.